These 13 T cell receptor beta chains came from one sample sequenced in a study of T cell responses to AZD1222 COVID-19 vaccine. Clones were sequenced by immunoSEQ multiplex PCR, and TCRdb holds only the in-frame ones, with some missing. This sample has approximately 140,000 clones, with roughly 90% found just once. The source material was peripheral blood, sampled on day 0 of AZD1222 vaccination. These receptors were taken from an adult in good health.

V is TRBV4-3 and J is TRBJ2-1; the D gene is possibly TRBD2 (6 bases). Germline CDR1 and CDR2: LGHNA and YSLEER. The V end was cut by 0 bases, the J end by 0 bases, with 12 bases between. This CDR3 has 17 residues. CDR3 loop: CASSQDPRGSSYNEQFF. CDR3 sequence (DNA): TGCGCCAGCAGCCAAGATCCCCGGGGGAGCTCCTACAATGAGCAGTTCTTC.

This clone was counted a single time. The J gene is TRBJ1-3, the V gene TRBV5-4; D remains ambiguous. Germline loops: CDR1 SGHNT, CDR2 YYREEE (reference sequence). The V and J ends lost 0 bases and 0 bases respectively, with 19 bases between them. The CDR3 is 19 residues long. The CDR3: CASSLGPGESRSSGNTIYF. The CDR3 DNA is TGTGCCAGCAGCTTGGGGCCCGGGGAATCGAGAAGCTCTGGAAACACCATATATTTT.

For the CDR3, the DNA is TGTGCCAGCAGCTTAAATCCAGCGGGAGGTGGCGGGGAGCTGTTTTTT. The encoded protein is CASSLNPAGGGGELFF. The rearrangement joins TRBV7-3 to TRBJ2-2; TRBD2 agrees at 9 bases. The CDR3 loop spans 16 amino acids. Per the germline V gene, CDR1 is SGHTA and CDR2 is FQGTGA. Germline trimming cut 1 base from V and 7 bases from J; bases unmatched to any gene: 7.

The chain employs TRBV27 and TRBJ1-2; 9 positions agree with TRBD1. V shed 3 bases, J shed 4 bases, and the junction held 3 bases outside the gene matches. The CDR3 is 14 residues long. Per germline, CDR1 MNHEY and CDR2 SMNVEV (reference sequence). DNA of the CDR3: TGTGCCAGCAGTTTGACAGGGGGGGGCTATGGCTACACCTTC. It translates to CASSLTGGGYGYTF.

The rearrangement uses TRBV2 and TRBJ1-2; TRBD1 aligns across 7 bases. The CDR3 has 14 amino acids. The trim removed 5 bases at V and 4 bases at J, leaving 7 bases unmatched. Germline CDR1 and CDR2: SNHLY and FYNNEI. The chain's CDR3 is CASSPRDRVYGYTF. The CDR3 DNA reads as TGTGCCAGCAGTCCCCGGGACAGAGTCTATGGCTACACCTTC.

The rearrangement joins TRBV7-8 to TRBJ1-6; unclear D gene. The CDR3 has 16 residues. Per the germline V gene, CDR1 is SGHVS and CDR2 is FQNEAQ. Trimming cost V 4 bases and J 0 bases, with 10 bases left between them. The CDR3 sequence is CASSSSYSSYNSPLHF. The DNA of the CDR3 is TGTGCCAGCAGCTCCAGTTATAGCTCCTATAATTCACCCCTCCACTTT.

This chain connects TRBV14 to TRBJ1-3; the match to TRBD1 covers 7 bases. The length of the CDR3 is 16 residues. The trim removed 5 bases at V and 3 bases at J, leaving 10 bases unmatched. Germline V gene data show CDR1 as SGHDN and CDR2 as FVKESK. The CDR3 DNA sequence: TGTGCCAGCAGCAAAAAACGACAGGGCTTTGGAAACACCATATATTTT. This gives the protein CASSKKRQGFGNTIYF. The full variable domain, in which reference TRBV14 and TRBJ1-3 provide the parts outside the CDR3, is EAGVTQFPSHSVIEKGQTVTLRCDPISGHDNLYWYRRVMGKEIKFLLHFVKESKQDESGMPNNRFLAERTGGTYSTLKVQPAELEDSGVYFCASSKKRQGFGNTIYFGEGSWLTVV.

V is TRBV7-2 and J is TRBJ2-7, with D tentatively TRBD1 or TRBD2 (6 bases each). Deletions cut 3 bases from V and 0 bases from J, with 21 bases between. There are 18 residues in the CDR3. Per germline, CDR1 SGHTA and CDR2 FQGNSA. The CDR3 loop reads CASSFLRRGARSSYEQYF. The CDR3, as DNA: TGTGCCAGCAGCTTCCTGCGGAGGGGGGCGAGGAGCTCCTACGAGCAGTACTTC.

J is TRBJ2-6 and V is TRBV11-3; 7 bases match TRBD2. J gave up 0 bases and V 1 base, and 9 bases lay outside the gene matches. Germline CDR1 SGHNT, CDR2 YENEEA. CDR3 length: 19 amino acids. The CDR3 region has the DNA TGTGCCAGCAGCTTAGGGGGAGGGGATTTGAGCTCTGGGGCCAACGTCCTGACTTTC. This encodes CASSLGGGDLSSGANVLTF.

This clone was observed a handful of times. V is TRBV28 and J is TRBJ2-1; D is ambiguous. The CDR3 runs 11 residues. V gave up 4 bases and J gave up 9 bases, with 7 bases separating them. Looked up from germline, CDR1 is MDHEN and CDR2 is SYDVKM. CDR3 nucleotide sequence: TGTGCCAGCAGTTGGTGGGCTGAGCAGTTCTTC. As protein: CASSWWAEQFF.

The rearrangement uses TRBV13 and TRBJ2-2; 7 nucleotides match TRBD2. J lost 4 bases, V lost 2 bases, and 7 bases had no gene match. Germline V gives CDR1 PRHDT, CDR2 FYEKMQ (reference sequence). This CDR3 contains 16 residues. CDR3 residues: CASSLLREVRTGELFF. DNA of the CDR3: TGTGCCAGCAGCTTATTACGGGAGGTGCGCACCGGGGAGCTGTTTTTT.

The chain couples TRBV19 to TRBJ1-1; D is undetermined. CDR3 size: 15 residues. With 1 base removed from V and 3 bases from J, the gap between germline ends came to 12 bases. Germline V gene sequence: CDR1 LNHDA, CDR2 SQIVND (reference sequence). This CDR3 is CASSIGGSLYTEAFF. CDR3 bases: TGTGCCAGTAGTATAGGTGGCAGCCTATACACTGAAGCTTTCTTT.

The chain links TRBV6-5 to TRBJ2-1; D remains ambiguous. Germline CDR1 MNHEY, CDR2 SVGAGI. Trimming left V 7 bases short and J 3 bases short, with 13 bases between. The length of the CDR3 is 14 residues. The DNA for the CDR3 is TGTGCCAGCACCATAAGAATAGGCTACAATGAGCAGTTCTTC. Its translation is CASTIRIGYNEQFF.